The entry below gives a single T cell receptor (beta chain) sequence along with its context. The TCR beta library used iRepertoire HTBI primers with Arm-PCR amplification of CDR3. TCRdb reprocessed the multiplex PCR reads with MiXCR, giving one entry per CDR3 protein. The table lists 530,000 or so distinct CDR3 sequences, 13% of them singletons, with roughly 10% in the top ten. The data were obtained in a study of regulatory T cells in long-lasting Graves disease. As for time point: newly diagnosed GD, antithyroid drugs for less than 3 months. Researchers made the TCR library from RNA that was extracted from PBMCs. Separately, the same data were catalogued under a study of T cells in Graves' hyperthyroidism and ophthalmopathy.

This clonotype originated in a young man with Graves disease. The sequencing here drew on peripheral blood mononuclear cells (PBMCs), taken at new diagnosis, from a patient treated with antithyroid drugs.

The CDR3 region has the DNA TGTGCCAGCTCACAGGGCGGGAGGGCAATCAATGAGCAGTTCTTC. As protein: CASSQGGRAINEQFF. The chain carries TRBV18 and TRBJ2-1; 9 bases match TRBD2. V was pared by 4 bases and J by 6 bases, with 7 bases of the junction left unmatched. Germline CDR1 reads KGHSH; CDR2 reads LQKENI. The CDR3 is 15 residues long. Full variable domain (outside the CDR3, taken from reference TRBV18 and TRBJ2-1): NAGVMQNPRHLVRRRGQEARLRCSPMKGHSHVYWYRQLPEEGLKFMVYLQKENIIDESGMPKERFSAEFPKEGPSILRIQQVVRGDSAAYFCASSQGGRAINEQFFGPGTRLTVL.